This T cell receptor (beta chain) was observed in a study of CD8 T cells in Susac syndrome. In the study overall: Treatment at blood withdrawal was none, corticosteroids, or intravenous immunoglobulin alone in Susac syndrome patients.

The CDR3 length is 15 residues. Trimming removed 4 bases from V and 1 base from J, with 14 bases in between. CDR1 is MDHEN and CDR2 is SYDVKM in the germline V gene. RNA amounts of about 0.5 to 1 ug underwent reverse transcription with random hexamers. Amplification of TCR beta CDR3 used immunoSEQ multiplex PCR across 54 Vbeta and 13 Jbeta. Via MiXCR, TCRdb re-called the immunoSEQ multiplex PCR reads, giving one row per CDR3 protein. The sample shows 140,000 to 150,000 distinct CDR3 sequences, almost 96% of them seen only once. The authors carried out high-throughput sequencing of TCR beta. They applied it to CD8+ and CD4+ T cells obtained from blood. Definite or probable Susac syndrome was diagnosed using recently defined diagnostic criteria.

The clonotype was recovered from a human donor with Susac syndrome. Sequencing was performed on CD4+ T cells from PBMCs. J is TRBJ2-7 and V is TRBV28; D is unresolved. The CDR3 nucleotides are TGTGCCAGCAGTTCCCCCCGGACCGCTTCCTACGAGCAGTACTTC. It encodes CASSSPRTASYEQYF.